The rows below give T cell receptor beta chains drawn from one sample of a study of T cell responses to AZD1222 COVID-19 vaccine. TCRdb keeps only in-frame clones here, not all; method: immunoSEQ multiplex PCR. This table has about 49,000 clones, approximately 79% appearing once. The material sequenced was peripheral blood, taken on day 0 of MenACWY control vaccination. The source of these receptors is an adult in good health. Each CDR3 is given with its conserved first and last residue. A D gene is named only where the DNA matches it firmly. The size of a clone is reported for some rows only, either as once, few or many, or as a class for expanded clones.

j_gene | v_gene | abundance | d_gene | CDR3aa | CDR3nt
TRBJ1-1 | TRBV9 | - | - | CASSPPQEGWAFF | TGTGCCAGCAGCCCTCCACAGGAGGGCTGGGCTTTCTTT
TRBJ1-1 | TRBV4-1 | - | - | CASSPLGATEAFF | TGCGCCAGCAGCCCGTTGGGGGCCACTGAAGCTTTCTTT
TRBJ2-1 | TRBV9 | - | TRBD2 | CASSVGVGLEIEQFF | TGTGCCAGCAGCGTAGGGGTGGGACTAGAGATTGAGCAGTTCTTC
TRBJ2-7 | TRBV6-1 | - | TRBD1 | CASSERGGYTYEQYF | TGTGCCAGCAGTGAACGAGGGGGCTATACCTACGAGCAGTACTTC
TRBJ1-1 | TRBV30 | - | - | CAWSVGGRRNTEAFF | TGTGCCTGGAGTGTGGGGGGGAGGAGGAACACTGAAGCTTTCTTT
TRBJ1-6 | TRBV4-2 | - | TRBD1 | CASSQGQGVNSPLHF | TGTGCCAGCAGCCAGGGACAGGGGGTTAATTCACCCCTCCACTTT
TRBJ1-5 | TRBV28 | once | - | CASSEDRSNQPQHF | TGTGCCAGCAGTGAGGACAGAAGCAATCAGCCCCAGCATTTT
TRBJ2-7 | TRBV18 | - | - | CASSPVGSRGGHSYEQYF | TGTGCCAGCTCACCAGTCGGTTCGAGGGGTGGACACTCCTACGAGCAGTACTTC
TRBJ2-1 | TRBV6-5 | - | TRBD1 | CASTTGTGFHEQFF | TGTGCCAGCACCACCGGGACAGGGTTTCATGAGCAGTTCTTC
TRBJ1-2 | TRBV5-6 | - | TRBD1 | CASSPTGSFYGYTF | TGTGCCAGCAGCCCGACAGGGAGTTTTTATGGCTACACCTTC
TRBJ1-1 | TRBV5-1 | - | - | CASALSMNTEAFF | TGCGCCAGCGCGCTGAGTATGAACACTGAAGCTTTCTTT
TRBJ2-3 | TRBV19 | - | TRBD1 | CASSIQGQVGDTQYF | TGTGCCAGTAGTATCCAAGGACAGGTTGGTGATACGCAGTATTTT